This T cell receptor (beta chain) was recorded in a study of blood T cell repertoires in COVID-19. Original processing notes: Estimation of nucleated cell counts relied on the amplification of reference gene primers. Here immunoSEQ multiplex PCR was the method, and the copy in TCRdb shows in-frame clones only, minus some. That table is the source of V, J and clone size, and D and trimming were worked out from the DNA. The sample carries 220,000 or so clones, around 90% recorded once. This clone was seen only a few times. V was pared by 3 bases and J by 6 bases, with 12 bases between. Germline V gene lookup returns CDR1 SGHNT and CDR2 YYREEE (reference sequence). The CDR3 covers 13 residues. Categorization into cohorts depended on clinical history that participants reported. Exposed participants encountered a COVID-19 case during the 2 weeks preceding study entry.

This receptor was taken from a man aged 45-65 years who had been exposed to COVID-19. Sequenced material: PBMCs or T cells enriched from blood (not recorded which). The chain uses TRBV5-4 and TRBJ1-2; D remains unclear. The CDR3 DNA follows: TGTGCCAGCAGCTCGGGTTTGGCTAATGGCTACACCTTC. This sequence encodes CASSSGLANGYTF.